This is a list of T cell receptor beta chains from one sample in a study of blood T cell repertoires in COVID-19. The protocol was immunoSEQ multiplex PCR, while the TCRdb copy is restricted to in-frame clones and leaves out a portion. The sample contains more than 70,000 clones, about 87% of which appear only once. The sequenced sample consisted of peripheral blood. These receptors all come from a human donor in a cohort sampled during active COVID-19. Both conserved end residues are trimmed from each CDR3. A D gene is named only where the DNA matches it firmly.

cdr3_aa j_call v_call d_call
ASGGSGGPQETQY TRBJ2-5 TRBV5-1 TRBD2
ASSVLGQGNNEQF TRBJ2-1 TRBV9 TRBD1
ASSPRGPNSYNEQF TRBJ2-1 TRBV7-9 -
ASSMGLARRGTDTQY TRBJ2-3 TRBV19 TRBD2
ASSSGTGEIYEQY TRBJ2-7 TRBV5-4 TRBD1
ASRQGSYGYT TRBJ1-2 TRBV27 -
ASSAPFRGPNEKLF TRBJ1-4 TRBV2 -
ASSEARGSTDTQY TRBJ2-3 TRBV6-1 -
SVDRAGVGETQY TRBJ2-5 TRBV29-1 -
ASSLGASGGGAYNEQF TRBJ2-1 TRBV5-1 TRBD2
ASSPTGTRGNEQF TRBJ2-1 TRBV3-1/TRBV3-2 TRBD2
ASSLSGNSEAF TRBJ1-1 TRBV7-3 -
ASSGRTESTDTQY TRBJ2-3 TRBV7-2 -
ASSHSGQGSMEQY TRBJ2-7 TRBV27 TRBD1
ASSLTQEASPLH TRBJ1-6 TRBV7-9 -
ASSSTPTRTSGRVLAKNIQY TRBJ2-4 TRBV5-1 TRBD2
ASSLLSGRVPYNEQF TRBJ2-1 TRBV5-1 TRBD2
ASSSGQGAGGYT TRBJ1-2 TRBV5-1 TRBD1
ASSEAGAPREPQH TRBJ1-5 TRBV2 -
ASSLRRAGLRDEQF TRBJ2-1 TRBV7-2 TRBD2
ASSLRQGMFGELF TRBJ2-2 TRBV5-1 TRBD1
ASRGQGTYEQY TRBJ2-7 TRBV28 -
ATGQGTEAF TRBJ1-1 TRBV10-3 TRBD1
ASSRGSSEAF TRBJ1-1 TRBV4-1 -
ASSQDWTGISEAF TRBJ1-1 TRBV14 TRBD1
ASSPAGQPQH TRBJ1-5 TRBV7-2 -
ASSDQDLTYEQY TRBJ2-7 TRBV6-6 -
ASSIDTGGVAGYT TRBJ1-2 TRBV19 TRBD1
ASSIDRQGTGELF TRBJ2-2 TRBV19 TRBD1
AISEVREADTQY TRBJ2-3 TRBV10-3 -
ASAGQGVYYEQY TRBJ2-7 TRBV28 TRBD1
ASSQATGDPNYGYT TRBJ1-2 TRBV23-1 -
ASSPGVGEQF TRBJ2-1 TRBV5-6 -
AWTGMAFTEAF TRBJ1-1 TRBV30 -
AWSGGTGEQY TRBJ2-7 TRBV30 -
ASTDRGTGWMF TRBJ2-2 TRBV25-1 TRBD1
ASSERTGGGFRQY TRBJ2-7 TRBV2 TRBD1
ASSETGYSYEQY TRBJ2-7 TRBV9 -
ASSLGRKEVDEQF TRBJ2-1 TRBV5-1 -
ASSENSGNTIY TRBJ1-3 TRBV19 -
ASSLGSPGLSNQPQH TRBJ1-5 TRBV3-1/TRBV3-2 -
ASSLPGGMTQY TRBJ2-5 TRBV11-3 -
ASSTGQITEAF TRBJ1-1 TRBV19 TRBD1
ASNGGTSTDTQY TRBJ2-3 TRBV2 -
ASSLSTSGTYEQY TRBJ2-7 TRBV11-2 TRBD2
ASSDRSSYEQY TRBJ2-7 TRBV6-1 -
ASSSTGDYGYT TRBJ1-2 TRBV19 TRBD1
SSRTGVNTEAF TRBJ1-1 TRBV29-1 TRBD1
ASSMTSGGPRTQY TRBJ2-3 TRBV5-1 TRBD2
ASRRGFGAGPGTGGYEQY TRBJ2-7 TRBV19 TRBD1
ASSQAGQGEEKLF TRBJ1-4 TRBV4-2 TRBD1
ASSLQGQSMNTEAF TRBJ1-1 TRBV7-9 TRBD1
ASSGTSADTQY TRBJ2-3 TRBV5-4 TRBD2
ASSSSSGRGGADTQY TRBJ2-3 TRBV7-2 TRBD2
ASSTGLAENTGELF TRBJ2-2 TRBV5-4 TRBD2
ASSQVTGVVVSPLH TRBJ1-6 TRBV4-1 TRBD1
ASSFPATGGVSSYNEQF TRBJ2-1 TRBV7-2 TRBD1
SASRDWVEETQY TRBJ2-5 TRBV20-1 -
ASSYGLTGISSYEQY TRBJ2-7 TRBV5-4 TRBD1
ASSDGVGPQH TRBJ1-5 TRBV25-1 -